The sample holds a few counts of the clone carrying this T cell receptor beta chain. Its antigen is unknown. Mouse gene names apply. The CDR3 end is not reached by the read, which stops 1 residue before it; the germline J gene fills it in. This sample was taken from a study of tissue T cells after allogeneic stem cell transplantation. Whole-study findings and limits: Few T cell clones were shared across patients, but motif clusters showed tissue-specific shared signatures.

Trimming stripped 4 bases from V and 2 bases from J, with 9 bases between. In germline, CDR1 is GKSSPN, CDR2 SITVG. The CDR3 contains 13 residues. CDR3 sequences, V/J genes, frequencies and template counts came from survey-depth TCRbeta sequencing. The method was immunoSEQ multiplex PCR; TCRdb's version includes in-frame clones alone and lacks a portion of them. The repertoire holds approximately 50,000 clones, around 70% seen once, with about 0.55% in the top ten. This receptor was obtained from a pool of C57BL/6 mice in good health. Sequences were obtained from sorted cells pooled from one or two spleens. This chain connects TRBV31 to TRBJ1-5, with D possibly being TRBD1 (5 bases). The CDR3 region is CAWIQGDNQAPLF. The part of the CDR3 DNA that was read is TGTGCCTGGATTCAGGGAGACAACCAGGCTCCGCTT.